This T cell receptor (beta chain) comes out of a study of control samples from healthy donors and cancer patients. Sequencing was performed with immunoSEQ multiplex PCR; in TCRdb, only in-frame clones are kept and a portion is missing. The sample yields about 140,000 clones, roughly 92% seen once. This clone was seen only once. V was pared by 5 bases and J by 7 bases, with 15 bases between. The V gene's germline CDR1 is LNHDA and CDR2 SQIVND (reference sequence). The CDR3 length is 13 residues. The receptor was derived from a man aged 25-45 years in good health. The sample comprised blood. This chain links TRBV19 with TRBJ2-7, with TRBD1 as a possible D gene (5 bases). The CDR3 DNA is TGTGCCAGTAGTTCAGCAAGGGCAGGGGAGCAGTACTTC. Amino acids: CASSSARAGEQYF.